These 22 T cell receptor beta chains originate from one sample sequenced in a study of cytomegalovirus exposure and HLA in healthy donors. Libraries were prepared by immunoSEQ multiplex PCR; TCRdb keeps only in-frame clonotypes and omits some of them. The sample records approximately 120,000 clones, 89% being singletons. Material for sequencing was PBMCs. The source of these receptors is a woman between 18 and 29 years old in good health and CMV-seronegative.

V usage is TRBV18 and J usage is TRBJ2-7; 7 bases map to TRBD1. The V gene end was trimmed by 3 bases and the J gene end by 1 base; junction bases not matched to a gene: 12. This CDR3 contains 17 residues. The germline gives CDR1 KGHSH, CDR2 LQKENI. Written as DNA, the CDR3 is TGTGCCAGCTCACCTCTAAACCCCCGGGACAGTTCCTACGAGCAGTACTTC. Translation: CASSPLNPRDSSYEQYF.

The chain combines TRBV29-1 with TRBJ2-2; no reliable D call. The CDR3 has 17 residues. Trimming removed 4 bases at V and 0 bases at J, with 18 bases between. Germline CDR1 reads SQVTM; CDR2 reads ANQGSEA. The CDR3 nucleotides are TGCAGCGTTGGGTCTGGCAGGTCGCTTCCGAACACCGGGGAGCTGTTTTTT. Translation gives CSVGSGRSLPNTGELFF.

The V call is TRBV9, the J call TRBJ2-5, with D perhaps TRBD2 (6 bases). Trimming left V 0 bases short and J 7 bases short, with 7 bases between. Germline-derived CDR1 and CDR2 are SGDLS and YYNGEE. The CDR3 totals 12 residues. The CDR3 coding sequence is TGTGCCAGCAGCGTAGTCGGGGGGACCCAGTACTTC. Its translation is CASSVVGGTQYF. Full variable domain (missing parts from reference TRBV9 and TRBJ2-5): DSGVTQTPKHLITATGQRVTLRCSPRSGDLSVYWYQQSLDQGLQFLIQYYNGEERAKGNILERFSAQQFPDLHSELNLSSLELGDSALYFCASSVVGGTQYFGPGTRLLVL.

The chain recombines TRBV5-6 with TRBJ2-2; D remains unclear. V lost 0 bases to trimming and J lost 5 bases, with 11 bases between them. CDR1 and CDR2 from the germline V gene are SGHDT and YYEEEE. The CDR3 totals 15 residues. In nucleotides, the CDR3 is TGTGCCAGCAGCTTGGACGGGTTAGGAACCGGGGAGCTGTTTTTT. Its translation: CASSLDGLGTGELFF.

The chain employs TRBV6-5 and TRBJ2-7; TRBD1 might be the D (5 bases). V lost 5 bases and J lost 2, with 7 bases in between. This CDR3 comprises 12 residues. Germline CDR1 MNHEY, CDR2 SVGAGI. The chain's CDR3 is CASSQGPYEQYF. CDR3 nucleotides: TGTGCCAGCAGTCAGGGTCCCTACGAGCAGTACTTC.

This chain joins TRBV10-1 and TRBJ1-5; 8 bases map to TRBD1. Trimming removed 5 bases from V and 4 bases from J; junction bases left unmatched: 1. Germline values: CDR1 WNHNN, CDR2 SYGVQD (reference sequence). The CDR3 loop spans 13 amino acids. CDR3 amino acids: CASSWTGNQPQHF. Here the CDR3 DNA reads TGCGCCAGCAGTTGGACAGGGAATCAGCCCCAGCATTTT.

J is TRBJ2-3 and V is TRBV11-3, with 7 bases that match TRBD2. V shed 1 base and J 3 bases; nucleotides not matched to a gene: 7. Germline CDR1 and CDR2: SGHNT and YENEEA. This CDR3 region has 16 residues. In DNA, the CDR3 is TGTGCCAGCAGCTTAGGGGTGGCGGGAGATACAGATACGCAGTATTTT. Translating it yields CASSLGVAGDTDTQYF.

The genes are TRBV10-1 and TRBJ2-5, with 8 bases lining up with TRBD2. There are 14 residues in the CDR3. Germline CDR1 is WNHNN and CDR2 is SYGVQD (reference sequence). J gave up 2 bases and V 4 bases, and 3 bases lay outside the gene matches. CDR3 residues: CASSAQRGQETQYF. CDR3 nucleotides: TGCGCCAGCAGTGCCCAGCGGGGGCAAGAGACCCAGTACTTC.

The V and J genes are TRBV9 and TRBJ2-7; D is unclear. The CDR3 length is 14 residues. CDR1 is SGDLS, CDR2 YYNGEE, per germline. Between the trimmed V and J ends, which lost 0 bases and 3 bases, there was a span of 10 bases. The CDR3 coding sequence is TGTGCCAGCAGCGTAGGGTGGCAGGACTACGAGCAGTACTTC. Encoded protein: CASSVGWQDYEQYF.

The chain has TRBV5-6 and TRBJ2-1, with 8 bases aligning to TRBD2. The CDR3 spans 14 residues. Germline values: CDR1 SGHDT, CDR2 YYEEEE. V trimming: 3 bases; J trimming: 10 bases; junction bases outside the gene matches: 9. The chain's CDR3 is CASSWPGGYREQFF. Here the CDR3 DNA reads TGTGCCAGCAGCTGGCCGGGGGGGTATCGCGAGCAGTTCTTC.

This clone has only one observation. This chain links TRBV7-9 with TRBJ2-1; 11 bases agree with TRBD2. J gave up 4 bases and V 1 base, and 6 bases lay outside the gene matches. This CDR3 is built from 17 residues. Germline CDR1 reads SEHNR; CDR2 reads FQNEAQ (reference sequence). The CDR3 is CASSLGIAGGPYNEQFF. The CDR3 DNA reads TGTGCCAGCAGCTTAGGGATAGCGGGGGGGCCTTACAATGAGCAGTTCTTC.

This chain joins TRBV6-1 and TRBJ1-1, with 7 bases aligning to TRBD1. The ends lost 7 bases at V and 1 base at J; junction bases unmatched: 9. Germline CDR1 reads MNHNS; CDR2 reads SASEGT. The CDR3 runs to 15 residues. CDR3 in DNA: TGTGCCAGCACCAAAGGACAGGATGGGAACACTGAAGCTTTCTTT. It codes for CASTKGQDGNTEAFF.

The chain joins TRBV18 to TRBJ1-2, with D tentatively TRBD1 (6 bases). CDR3 size: 13 residues. CDR1 and CDR2 from the germline V gene are KGHSH and LQKENI. Trimming took 3 bases from V and 6 from J, leaving 11 bases between them. Written as DNA, the CDR3 is TGTGCCAGCTCACCGGTACAGGGCCATGGCTACACCTTC. It codes for CASSPVQGHGYTF.

This chain uses TRBV28 with TRBJ2-7; no firm D call. The CDR3 consists of 14 residues. Between the trimmed V and J ends, which lost 2 bases and 6 bases, there was a span of 14 bases. From germline, CDR1 is MDHEN and CDR2 SYDVKM. CDR3 protein: CASSLPPTIVEQYF. For the CDR3, the DNA is TGTGCCAGCAGTTTACCCCCGACAATCGTCGAGCAGTACTTC.

J is TRBJ1-1 and V is TRBV29-1, with TRBD1 matching over 10 bases. V shed 6 bases, J shed 1 base, and the junction held 2 bases outside the gene matches. Germline V gene sequence: CDR1 SQVTM, CDR2 ANQGSEA. This CDR3 region has 13 residues. The CDR3: CSVRDRGNTEAFF. The CDR3 DNA follows: TGCAGCGTCCGGGACAGGGGGAACACTGAAGCTTTCTTT.

V gene TRBV9 combines with J gene TRBJ1-2; 8 bases match TRBD1. After removal of 0 bases from V and 5 bases from J, the junction contained 9 bases not matched to a gene. CDR1 and CDR2 from the germline V gene are SGDLS and YYNGEE. The CDR3 extends over 16 amino acids. The CDR3 loop reads CASSVDSGGAMYGYTF. In DNA, the CDR3 is TGTGCCAGCAGCGTAGATTCAGGGGGCGCTATGTATGGCTACACCTTC.

The chain is built from TRBV4-2 and TRBJ2-1; TRBD2 matches 12 bases. This CDR3 is 19 amino acids long. V trimming: 1 base; J trimming: 0 bases; junction bases outside the gene matches: 7. Germline V gene data show CDR1 as LGHNA and CDR2 as YNFKEQ. CDR3: CASSQGLAGGVSSYNEQFF. CDR3 DNA sequence: TGTGCCAGCAGCCAAGGGCTAGCGGGGGGGGTAAGCTCCTACAATGAGCAGTTCTTC.

The chain has TRBV27 and TRBJ1-1, with a tentative D call TRBD1 (5 bases). Germline assignment: CDR1 MNHEY and CDR2 SMNVEV (reference sequence). V was trimmed by 0 bases and J by 5 bases, leaving 19 bases between them. This CDR3 contains 17 residues. CDR3 residues: CASSLSAGGPISTEAFF. The CDR3 region has the DNA TGTGCCAGCAGTTTATCTGCGGGGGGACCTATTTCTACTGAAGCTTTCTTT.

The rearrangement links TRBV7-8 to TRBJ2-3; 11 bases agree with TRBD1. CDR1 is SGHVS and CDR2 is FQNEAQ in the germline V gene. This CDR3 contains 16 residues. J lost 7 bases, V lost 5 bases, and 11 bases had no gene match. CDR3: CASSLPGQGVPNTQYF. CDR3 nucleotide sequence: TGTGCCAGCAGCCTACCGGGACAGGGGGTTCCAAATACGCAGTATTTT. Looking up the rest from reference TRBV7-8 and TRBJ2-3 gives the full variable domain: GAGVSQSPRYKVAKRGQDVALRCDPISGHVSLFWYQQALGQGPEFLTYFQNEAQLDKSGLPSDRFFAERPEGSVSTLKIQRTQQEDSAVYLCASSLPGQGVPNTQYFGPGTRLTVL.

V gene TRBV2 combines with J gene TRBJ2-7; weak D call: TRBD2 (6 bases). Trimming shortened V by 2 bases and J by 1 base, and 12 bases separated the two germline ends. This CDR3 region has 15 residues. The germline gives CDR1 SNHLY, CDR2 FYNNEI. The CDR3 region has the DNA TGTGCCAGCAGTGAATCGGCGGGGCTTTCCTACGAGCAGTACGTC. Its protein product is CASSESAGLSYEQYV.

CDR3 amino acids: CASRQGNMGNYGYTF. The CDR3 DNA follows: TGTGCCAGCAGACAGGGGAATATGGGTAACTATGGCTACACCTTC. The chain joins TRBV6-5 to TRBJ1-2, with 7 bases fitting TRBD1. CDR3 length: 15 residues. Germline assignment: CDR1 MNHEY and CDR2 SVGAGI. The V gene end was trimmed by 6 bases and the J gene end by 1 base; junction bases not matched to a gene: 8.

This sequence joins TRBV9 and TRBJ1-3; tentatively, D is TRBD1 (6 bases). V was pared by 4 bases and J by 7 bases, with 9 bases between. Per germline, CDR1 SGDLS and CDR2 YYNGEE. This CDR3 spans 12 amino acids. CDR3 nucleotide sequence: TGTGCCAGCAGCCCCCAGGGGAACACCATATATTTT. This translates into CASSPQGNTIYF. The variable domain in full, with the rest retrieved from reference TRBV9 and TRBJ1-3, is DSGVTQTPKHLITATGQRVTLRCSPRSGDLSVYWYQQSLDQGLQFLIQYYNGEERAKGNILERFSAQQFPDLHSELNLSSLELGDSALYFCASSPQGNTIYFGEGSWLTVV.